This TCR beta chain was retrieved from a study of cytomegalovirus exposure and HLA in healthy donors. Likely unrecorded immune exposures existed in these nominally healthy donors. As to this clone: What it recognizes is unknown.

Overall study results and limits: The CMV antigen specificity of a few CMV-associated chains was confirmed through in vitro analysis. The study put some 150 TCR beta chains on its list as cytomegalovirus-associated. Association with HLA alleles at 0.05 false discovery rate was found for some 18,000 TCR beta sequences in a later analysis.

The CDR3 consists of 14 residues. The trim removed 4 bases at V and 8 bases at J, leaving 10 bases unmatched. Germline CDR1 and CDR2: MNHNS and SASEGT. PCR used 60 Vbeta primers and 13 Jbeta primers. The data were produced by immunoSEQ multiplex PCR, yet TCRdb's version contains in-frame clones alone and is incomplete. The sample lists 150,000 to 200,000 clones; under 80% were seen once. The receptor's source is a female donor in good health and CMV-seronegative. The sequenced sample was PBMCs. V is TRBV6-1 and J is TRBJ1-2; 7 nucleotides line up with TRBD1. CDR3 DNA sequence: TGTGCCAGCAGTGTAGGGGACAGCTTCTGGGGCTACACCTTC. Protein sequence: CASSVGDSFWGYTF.